The clone carrying this TCR beta chain was observed many times. Time point denoted: patch test 2, 6 weeks after DPC sensitization. Documented treatment: therapeutic diphenylcyclopropenone sensitization with weekly scalp DPC. Participating donors were patients with alopecia, aged 18 to 70 years, considered appropriate candidates for DPC. This sample stems from a study of human T cells and chemical hapten exposure. TCRdb called the RACE reads again in MiXCR, with one record for every CDR3 protein. The sample carries more than 85,000 distinct CDR3 sequences, 11% recorded once. This TCR was sampled from a man aged 35 to 55 with alopecia areata. Some clones in this sample may be carry-over from other donors' samples. Sequenced here: whole blood, sampled in connection with sensitization to the hapten diphenylcyclopropenone (DPC).

The CDR3 loop reads CSARGSSFLEKLFF. CDR3 nucleotides: TGCAGTGCTAGAGGGAGTTCGTTTTTGGAAAAACTGTTTTTT. The chain recombines TRBV20-1 with TRBJ1-4; D not certain. There are 14 residues in the CDR3. V lost 1 base, J lost 8 bases, and 14 bases lay in between. Germline V gene lookup returns CDR1 DFQATT and CDR2 SNEGSKA (reference sequence).